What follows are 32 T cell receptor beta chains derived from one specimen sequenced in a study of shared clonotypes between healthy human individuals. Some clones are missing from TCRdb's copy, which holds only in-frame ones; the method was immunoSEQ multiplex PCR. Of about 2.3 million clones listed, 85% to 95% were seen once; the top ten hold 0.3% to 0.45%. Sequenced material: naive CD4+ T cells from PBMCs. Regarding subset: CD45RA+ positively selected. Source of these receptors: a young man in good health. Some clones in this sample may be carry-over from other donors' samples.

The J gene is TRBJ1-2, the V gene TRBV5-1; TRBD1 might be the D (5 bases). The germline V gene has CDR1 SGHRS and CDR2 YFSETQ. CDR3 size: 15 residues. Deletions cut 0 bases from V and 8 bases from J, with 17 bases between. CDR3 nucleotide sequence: TGCGCCAGCAGCTTGGATAGCCAGGGCCCTTGGGGCTACACCTTC. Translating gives CASSLDSQGPWGYTF.

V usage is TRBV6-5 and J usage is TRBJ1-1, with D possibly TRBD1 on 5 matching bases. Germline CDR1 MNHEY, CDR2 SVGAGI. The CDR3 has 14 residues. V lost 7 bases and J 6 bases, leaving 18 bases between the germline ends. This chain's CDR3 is CASNSPYGRAEAFF. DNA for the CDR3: TGTGCCAGCAACTCCCCATACGGCAGGGCTGAAGCTTTCTTT.

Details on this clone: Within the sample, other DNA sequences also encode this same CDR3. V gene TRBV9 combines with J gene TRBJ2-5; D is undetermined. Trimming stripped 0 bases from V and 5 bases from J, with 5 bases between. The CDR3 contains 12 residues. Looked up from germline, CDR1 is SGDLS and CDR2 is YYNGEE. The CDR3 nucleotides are TGTGCCAGCAGCGTAGTGGGGGAGACCCAGTACTTC. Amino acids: CASSVVGETQYF.

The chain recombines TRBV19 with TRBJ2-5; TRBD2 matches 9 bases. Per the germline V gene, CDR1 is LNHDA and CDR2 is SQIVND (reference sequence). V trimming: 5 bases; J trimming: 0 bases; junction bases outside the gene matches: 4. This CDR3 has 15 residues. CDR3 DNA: TGTGCCAGTAGTCCTCTAGCGGGGCACCAAGAGACCCAGTACTTC. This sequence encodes CASSPLAGHQETQYF.

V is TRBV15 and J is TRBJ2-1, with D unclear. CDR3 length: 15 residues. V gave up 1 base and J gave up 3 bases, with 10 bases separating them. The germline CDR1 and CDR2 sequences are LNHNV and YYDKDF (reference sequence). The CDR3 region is CATSRGRGLYNEQFF. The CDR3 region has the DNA TGTGCCACCAGCAGAGGACGTGGGCTCTACAATGAGCAGTTCTTC.

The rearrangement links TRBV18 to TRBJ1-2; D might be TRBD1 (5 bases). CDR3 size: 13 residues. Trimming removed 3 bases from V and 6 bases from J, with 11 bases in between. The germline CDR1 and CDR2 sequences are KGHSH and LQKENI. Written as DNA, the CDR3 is TGTGCCAGCTCACCGGGGGAATTAGATGGCTACACCTTC. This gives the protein CASSPGELDGYTF.

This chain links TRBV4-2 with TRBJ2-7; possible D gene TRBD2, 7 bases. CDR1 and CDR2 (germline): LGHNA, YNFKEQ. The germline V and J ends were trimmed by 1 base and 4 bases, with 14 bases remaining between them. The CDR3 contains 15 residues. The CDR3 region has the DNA TGTGCCAGCAGCCAAGGGGGGGGGCGAGGATACGAGCAGTACTTC. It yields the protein CASSQGGGRGYEQYF.

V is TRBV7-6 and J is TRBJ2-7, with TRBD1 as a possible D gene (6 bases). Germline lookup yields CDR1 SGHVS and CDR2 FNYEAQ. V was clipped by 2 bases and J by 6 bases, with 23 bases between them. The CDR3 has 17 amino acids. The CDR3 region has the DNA TGTGCCAGCAGCTTATTACGGGTGGAGGACAGTACGGGCGAGCAGTACTTC. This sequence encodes CASSLLRVEDSTGEQYF.

The CDR3 sequence: CASRTKAGRTEAFF. CDR3 in DNA: TGTGCCAGCAGGACGAAGGCAGGGCGGACTGAAGCTTTCTTT. J is TRBJ1-1 and V is TRBV28, with a tentative D call TRBD1 (5 bases). V lost 6 bases and J lost 5, with 16 bases in between. Germline V gene sequence: CDR1 MDHEN, CDR2 SYDVKM. CDR3 length: 14 amino acids. The full variable domain, with the rest looked up from reference TRBV28 and TRBJ1-1, is DVKVTQSSRYLVKRTGEKVFLECVQDMDHENMFWYRQDPGLGLRLIYFSYDVKMKEKGDIPEGYSVSREKKERFSLILESASTNQTSMYLCASRTKAGRTEAFFGQGTRLTVV.

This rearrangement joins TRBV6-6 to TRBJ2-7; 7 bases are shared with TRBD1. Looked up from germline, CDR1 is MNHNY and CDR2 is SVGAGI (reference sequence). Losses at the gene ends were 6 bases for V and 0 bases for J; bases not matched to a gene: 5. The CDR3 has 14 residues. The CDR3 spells CASSPGQRSYEQYF. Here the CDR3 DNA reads TGTGCCAGCAGCCCGGGACAGCGCTCCTACGAGCAGTACTTC.

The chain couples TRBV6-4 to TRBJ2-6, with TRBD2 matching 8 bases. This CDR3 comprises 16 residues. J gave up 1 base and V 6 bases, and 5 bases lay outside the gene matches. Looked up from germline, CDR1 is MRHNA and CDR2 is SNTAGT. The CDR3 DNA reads TGTGCCAGCAGCGGGACTAGATTATCTGGGGCCAACGTCCTGACTTTC. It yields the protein CASSGTRLSGANVLTF.

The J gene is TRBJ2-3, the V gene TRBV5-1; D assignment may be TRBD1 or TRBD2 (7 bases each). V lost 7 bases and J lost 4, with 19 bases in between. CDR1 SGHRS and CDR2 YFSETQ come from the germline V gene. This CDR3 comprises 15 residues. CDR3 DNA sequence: TGCGCCAGCGGTTTGGGAGGGGGCGTCGCAGATACGCAGTATTTT. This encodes CASGLGGGVADTQYF. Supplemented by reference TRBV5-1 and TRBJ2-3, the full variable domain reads KAGVTQTPRYLIKTRGQQVTLSCSPISGHRSVSWYQQTPGQGLQFLFEYFSETQRNKGNFPGRFSGRQFSNSRSEMNVSTLELGDSALYLCASGLGGGVADTQYFGPGTRLTVL.

DNA for the CDR3: TGTGCCAGCCAAGGCGGGGACAGCCAACGAGGCTATGGCTACACCTTC. Its translation is CASQGGDSQRGYGYTF. This chain connects TRBV28 to TRBJ1-2; 7 nucleotides agree with TRBD1. Germline trimming cut 8 bases from V and 4 bases from J; bases unmatched to any gene: 16. CDR1 is MDHEN and CDR2 is SYDVKM in the germline V gene. The CDR3 has 16 residues.

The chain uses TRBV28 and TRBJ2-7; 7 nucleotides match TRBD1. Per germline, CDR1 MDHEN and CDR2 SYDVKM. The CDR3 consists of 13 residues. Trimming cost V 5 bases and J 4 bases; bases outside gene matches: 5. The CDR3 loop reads CASSRPGGYEQYF. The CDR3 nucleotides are TGTGCCAGCAGTCGACCAGGGGGTTACGAGCAGTACTTC.

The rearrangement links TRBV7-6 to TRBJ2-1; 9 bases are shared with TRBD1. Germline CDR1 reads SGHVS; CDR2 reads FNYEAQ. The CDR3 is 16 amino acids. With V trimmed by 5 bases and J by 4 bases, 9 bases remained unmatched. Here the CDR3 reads CASSGWVGTGYNEQFF. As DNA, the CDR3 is TGTGCCAGCAGCGGCTGGGTCGGGACAGGGTACAATGAGCAGTTCTTC.

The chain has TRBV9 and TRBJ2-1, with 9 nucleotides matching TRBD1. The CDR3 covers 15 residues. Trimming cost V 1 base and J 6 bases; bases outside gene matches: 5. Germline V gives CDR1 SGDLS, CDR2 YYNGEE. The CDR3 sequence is CASSVLSDRGNEQFF. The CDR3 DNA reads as TGTGCCAGCAGCGTACTCTCGGACAGGGGCAATGAGCAGTTCTTC.

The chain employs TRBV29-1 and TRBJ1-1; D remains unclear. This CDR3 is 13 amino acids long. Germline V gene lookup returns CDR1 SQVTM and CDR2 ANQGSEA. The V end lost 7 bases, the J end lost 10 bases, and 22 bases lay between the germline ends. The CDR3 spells CSASGPDSEAAFF. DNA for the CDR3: TGCAGCGCTTCGGGTCCAGACTCTGAAGCAGCTTTCTTT.

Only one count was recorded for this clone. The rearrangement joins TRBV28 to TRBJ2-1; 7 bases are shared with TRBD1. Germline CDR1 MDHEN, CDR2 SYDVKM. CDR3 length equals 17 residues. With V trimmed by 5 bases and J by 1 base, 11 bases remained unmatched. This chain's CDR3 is CASSPRQGGYSYNEQFF. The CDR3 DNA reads TGTGCCAGCAGTCCCCGACAGGGCGGCTATTCCTACAATGAGCAGTTCTTC.

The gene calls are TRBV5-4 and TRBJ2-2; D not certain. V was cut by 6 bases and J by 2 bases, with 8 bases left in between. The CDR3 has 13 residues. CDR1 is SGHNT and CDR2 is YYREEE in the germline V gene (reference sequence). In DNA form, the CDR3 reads TGTGCCAGCACCCAAACAAACACCGGGGAGCTGTTTTTT. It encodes CASTQTNTGELFF.

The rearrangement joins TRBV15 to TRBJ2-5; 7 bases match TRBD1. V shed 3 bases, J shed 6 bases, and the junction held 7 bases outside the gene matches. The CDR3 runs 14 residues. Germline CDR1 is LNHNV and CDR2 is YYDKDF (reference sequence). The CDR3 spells CATSSWSGGKTQYF. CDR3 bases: TGTGCCACCAGCAGCTGGTCAGGGGGAAAGACCCAGTACTTC.

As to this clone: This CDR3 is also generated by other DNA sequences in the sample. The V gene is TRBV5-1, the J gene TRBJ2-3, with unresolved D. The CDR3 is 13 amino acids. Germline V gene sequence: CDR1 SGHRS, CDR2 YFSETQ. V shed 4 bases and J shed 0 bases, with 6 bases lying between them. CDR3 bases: TGCGCCAGCAGCAGGTCTAGCACAGATACGCAGTATTTT. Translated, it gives CASSRSSTDTQYF.

The CDR3 here is CASSGRGSSYEQYF. CDR3 sequence (DNA): TGTGCCAGCAGCGGCAGAGGAAGCTCCTACGAGCAGTACTTC. The gene calls are TRBV11-2 and TRBJ2-7; D is undetermined. CDR3 length: 14 residues. V was shortened by 5 bases and J by 0 bases, with 11 bases between the two germline ends. Germline CDR1 SGHAT, CDR2 FQNNGV.

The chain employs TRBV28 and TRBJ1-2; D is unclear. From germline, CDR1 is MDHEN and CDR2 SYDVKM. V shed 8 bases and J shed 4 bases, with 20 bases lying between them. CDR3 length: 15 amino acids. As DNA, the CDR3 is TGTGCCAGCGGTGGAGGAGGGCAGCTATTCTATGGCTACACCTTC. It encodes CASGGGGQLFYGYTF.

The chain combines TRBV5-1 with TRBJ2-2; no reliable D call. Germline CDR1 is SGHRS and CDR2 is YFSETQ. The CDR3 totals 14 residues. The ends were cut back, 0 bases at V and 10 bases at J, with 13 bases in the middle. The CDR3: CASSLVPDMAELFF. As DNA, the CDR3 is TGCGCCAGCAGCTTGGTACCCGACATGGCGGAGCTGTTTTTT.

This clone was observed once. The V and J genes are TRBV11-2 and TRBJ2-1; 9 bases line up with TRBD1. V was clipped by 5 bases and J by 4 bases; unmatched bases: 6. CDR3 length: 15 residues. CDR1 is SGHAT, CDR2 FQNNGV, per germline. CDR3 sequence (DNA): TGTGCCAGCAGCAGCGGGACAGGGAGTTACAATGAGCAGTTCTTC. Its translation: CASSSGTGSYNEQFF.

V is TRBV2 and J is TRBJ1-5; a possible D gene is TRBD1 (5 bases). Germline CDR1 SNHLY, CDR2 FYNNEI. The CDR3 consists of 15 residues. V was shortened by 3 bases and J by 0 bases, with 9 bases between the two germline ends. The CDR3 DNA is TGTGCCAGCAGTGACGGGGGATATAGCAATCAGCCCCAGCATTTT. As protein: CASSDGGYSNQPQHF.

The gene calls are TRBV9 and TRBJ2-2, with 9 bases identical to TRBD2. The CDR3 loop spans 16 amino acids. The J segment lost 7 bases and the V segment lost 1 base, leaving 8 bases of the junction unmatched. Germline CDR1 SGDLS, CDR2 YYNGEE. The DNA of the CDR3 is TGTGCCAGCAGCGTAACGGCTAGCGGGAATGTCGGGGAGCTGTTTTTT. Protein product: CASSVTASGNVGELFF.

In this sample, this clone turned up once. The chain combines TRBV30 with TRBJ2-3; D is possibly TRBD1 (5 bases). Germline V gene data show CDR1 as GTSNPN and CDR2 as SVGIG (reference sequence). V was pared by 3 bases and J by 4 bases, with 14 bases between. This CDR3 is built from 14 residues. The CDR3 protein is CAWRKGFLPDTQYF. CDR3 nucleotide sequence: TGTGCCTGGAGGAAGGGGTTTCTCCCAGATACGCAGTATTTT.

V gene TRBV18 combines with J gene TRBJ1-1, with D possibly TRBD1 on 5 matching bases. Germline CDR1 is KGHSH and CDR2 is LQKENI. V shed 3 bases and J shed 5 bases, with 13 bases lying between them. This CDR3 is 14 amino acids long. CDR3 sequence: CASSPSVKGTEAFF. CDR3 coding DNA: TGTGCCAGCTCACCGTCCGTCAAGGGGACTGAAGCTTTCTTT.

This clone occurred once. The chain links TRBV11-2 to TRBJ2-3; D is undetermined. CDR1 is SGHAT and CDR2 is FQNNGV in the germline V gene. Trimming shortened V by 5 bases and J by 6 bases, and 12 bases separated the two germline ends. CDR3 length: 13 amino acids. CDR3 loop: CASSEHTADTQYF. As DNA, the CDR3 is TGTGCCAGCAGCGAACACACGGCTGATACGCAGTATTTT.

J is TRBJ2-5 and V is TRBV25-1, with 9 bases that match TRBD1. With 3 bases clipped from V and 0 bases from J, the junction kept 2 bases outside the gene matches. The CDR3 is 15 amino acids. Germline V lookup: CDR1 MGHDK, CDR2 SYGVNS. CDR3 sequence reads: CASSETGGYQETQYF. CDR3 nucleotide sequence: TGTGCCAGCAGTGAGACAGGGGGGTACCAAGAGACCCAGTACTTC.

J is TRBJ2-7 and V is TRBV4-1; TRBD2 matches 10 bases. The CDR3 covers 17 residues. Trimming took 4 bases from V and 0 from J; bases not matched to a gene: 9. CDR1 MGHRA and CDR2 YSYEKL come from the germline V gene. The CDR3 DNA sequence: TGCGCCAGCAGCCTAAGGATGACTAGCGGGCACTCCTACGAGCAGTACTTC. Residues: CASSLRMTSGHSYEQYF.